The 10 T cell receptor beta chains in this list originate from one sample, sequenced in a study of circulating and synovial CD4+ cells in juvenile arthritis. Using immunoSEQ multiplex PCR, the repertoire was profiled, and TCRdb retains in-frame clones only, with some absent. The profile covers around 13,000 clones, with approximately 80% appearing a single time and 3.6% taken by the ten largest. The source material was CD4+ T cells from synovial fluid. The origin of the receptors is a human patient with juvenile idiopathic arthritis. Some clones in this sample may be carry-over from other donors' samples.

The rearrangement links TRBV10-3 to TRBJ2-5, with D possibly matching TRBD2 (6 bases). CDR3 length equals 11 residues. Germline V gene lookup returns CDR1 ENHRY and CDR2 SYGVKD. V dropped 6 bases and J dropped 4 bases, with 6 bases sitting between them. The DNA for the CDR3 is TGTGCCATCAGCGGGGGAGAGACCCAGTACTTC. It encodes CAISGGETQYF.

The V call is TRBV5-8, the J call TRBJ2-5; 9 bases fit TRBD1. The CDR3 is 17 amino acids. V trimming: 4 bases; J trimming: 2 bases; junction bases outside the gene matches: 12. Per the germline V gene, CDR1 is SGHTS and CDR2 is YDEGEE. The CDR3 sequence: CASSRWRGTGRQETQYF. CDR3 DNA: TGTGCCAGCAGCCGATGGAGGGGGACAGGGCGGCAAGAGACCCAGTACTTC.

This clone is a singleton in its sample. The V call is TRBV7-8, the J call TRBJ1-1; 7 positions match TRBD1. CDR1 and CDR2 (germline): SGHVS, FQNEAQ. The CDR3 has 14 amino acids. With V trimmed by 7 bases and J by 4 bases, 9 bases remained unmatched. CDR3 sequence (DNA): TGTGCCAGCAATCACAGGGGTGGGAGCACTGAAGCTTTCTTT. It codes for CASNHRGGSTEAFF.

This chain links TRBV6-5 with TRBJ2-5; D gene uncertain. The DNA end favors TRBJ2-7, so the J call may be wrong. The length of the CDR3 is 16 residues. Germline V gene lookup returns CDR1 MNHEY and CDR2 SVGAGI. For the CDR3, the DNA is TGTGCCAGCAGTTCGACACACCCACCGAACTCCTACGAGCAGTACTTC. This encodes CASSSTHPPNSYEQYF.

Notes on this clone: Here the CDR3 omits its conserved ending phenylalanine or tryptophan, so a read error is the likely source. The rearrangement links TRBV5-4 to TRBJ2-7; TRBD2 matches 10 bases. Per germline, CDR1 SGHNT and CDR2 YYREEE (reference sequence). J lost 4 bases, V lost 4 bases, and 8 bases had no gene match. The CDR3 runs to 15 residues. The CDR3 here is CASSQITSGIYEQYL. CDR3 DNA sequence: TGTGCCAGCAGCCAAATCACTAGCGGGATTTACGAGCAGTACCTC.

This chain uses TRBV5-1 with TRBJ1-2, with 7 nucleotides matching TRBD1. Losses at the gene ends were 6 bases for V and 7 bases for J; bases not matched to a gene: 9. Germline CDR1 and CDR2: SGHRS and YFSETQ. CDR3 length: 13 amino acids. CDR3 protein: CASTMTGQSGYTF. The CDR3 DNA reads TGCGCCAGCACCATGACAGGGCAATCTGGCTACACCTTC.

As DNA, the CDR3 is TGTGCCAGCAGTGAATTGAGCTACACTGAAGCTTTCTTT. It codes for CASSELSYTEAFF. This sequence joins TRBV25-1 and TRBJ1-1; D gene unclear. Germline assignment: CDR1 MGHDK and CDR2 SYGVNS. The CDR3 consists of 13 residues. V was cut by 1 base and J by 3 bases, with 6 bases left in between.

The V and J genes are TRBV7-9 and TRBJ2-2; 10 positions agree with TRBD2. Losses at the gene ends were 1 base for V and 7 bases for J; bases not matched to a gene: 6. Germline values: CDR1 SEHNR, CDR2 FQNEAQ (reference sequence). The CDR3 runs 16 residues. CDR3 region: CASSLGASGSFGELFF. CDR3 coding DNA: TGTGCCAGCAGCTTAGGGGCTAGCGGGAGTTTCGGGGAGCTGTTTTTT.

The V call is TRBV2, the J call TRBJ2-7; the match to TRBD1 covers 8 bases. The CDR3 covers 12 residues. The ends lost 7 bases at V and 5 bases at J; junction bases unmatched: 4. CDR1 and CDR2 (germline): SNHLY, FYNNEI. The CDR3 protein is CASTGQGNEQYF. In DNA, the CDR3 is TGTGCCAGCACAGGACAGGGCAACGAGCAGTACTTC.

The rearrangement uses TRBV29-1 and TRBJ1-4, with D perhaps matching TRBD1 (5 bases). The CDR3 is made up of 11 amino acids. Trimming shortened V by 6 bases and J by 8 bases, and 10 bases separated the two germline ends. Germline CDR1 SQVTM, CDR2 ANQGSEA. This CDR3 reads CSVGEGEKLFF. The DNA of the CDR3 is TGCAGCGTGGGGGAGGGGGAAAAACTGTTTTTT.